The 17 T cell receptor beta chains in this list originate from one sample, sequenced in a study of identical twins. A single record per CDR3 protein comes from TCRdb applying MiXCR to the 5' RACE reads. The table has 1,800,000 or so distinct CDR3 sequences, more than 30% seen once. The material sequenced was cord blood. These receptors all stem from a newborn girl in good health.

This chain uses TRBV18 with TRBJ2-5, with 13 positions matching TRBD2. Losses at the gene ends were 0 bases for V and 11 bases for J; bases not matched to a gene: 18. Per the germline V gene, CDR1 is KGHSH and CDR2 is LQKENI. The CDR3 length is 19 residues. CDR3: CASSPPNRDPTSGRASQYF. The CDR3 DNA follows: TGTGCCAGCTCACCACCCAACAGGGACCCTACTAGCGGGAGGGCCTCTCAGTACTTC.

The chain couples TRBV10-2 to TRBJ1-6; TRBD1 agrees at 7 bases. Germline trimming cut 3 bases from V and 7 bases from J; bases unmatched to any gene: 3. The CDR3 contains 14 residues. Per the germline V gene, CDR1 is WSHSY and CDR2 is SAAADI. Here the CDR3 reads CASSDQQGNSPLHF. CDR3 DNA sequence: TGCGCCAGCAGTGACCAACAGGGGAATTCACCCCTCCACTTT.

This clonotype was counted only a few times. The V and J genes are TRBV25-1 and TRBJ1-1; D uncertain. V dropped 3 bases and J dropped 6 bases, with 17 bases sitting between them. CDR3 length equals 15 residues. Germline V gene lookup returns CDR1 MGHDK and CDR2 SYGVNS. The DNA of the CDR3 is TGTGCCAGCAGTGACCCTGAGAACGGAGACCCTGAAGCTTTCTTT. Its translation: CASSDPENGDPEAFF.

This clonotype has a handful of counts. V gene TRBV11-2 combines with J gene TRBJ2-7; no clear D gene. The V gene lost 5 bases and the J gene lost 0 bases, with 14 bases spanning the gap. The CDR3 contains 15 residues. CDR1 and CDR2 from the germline V gene are SGHAT and FQNNGV. The CDR3 loop is CASSTEGPSSYEQYF. The CDR3 DNA is TGTGCCAGCAGCACAGAAGGCCCGAGCTCCTACGAGCAGTACTTC.

The rearrangement joins TRBV6-1 to TRBJ1-4; no firm D call. The germline gives CDR1 MNHNS, CDR2 SASEGT. Trimming removed 5 bases at V and 2 bases at J, with 15 bases between. The length of the CDR3 is 16 residues. CDR3 in DNA: TGTGCCAGCAGTAAAAGACCCTTCCGGACTAATGAAAAACTGTTTTTT. This codes for CASSKRPFRTNEKLFF.

This chain uses TRBV6-6 with TRBJ2-5; 9 bases align to TRBD2. The V gene's germline CDR1 is MNHNY and CDR2 SVGAGI (reference sequence). This CDR3 region has 17 residues. The trim removed 1 base at V and 1 base at J, leaving 7 bases unmatched. CDR3 nucleotides: TGTGCCAGCAGTTACTGGCCTAGCGGGATTCCCCAAGAGACCCAGTACTTC. Residues: CASSYWPSGIPQETQYF.

The genes are TRBV28 and TRBJ2-1; no definite D call. CDR1 MDHEN and CDR2 SYDVKM come from the germline V gene. Trimming removed 2 bases at V and 10 bases at J, with 18 bases between. The CDR3 is 15 amino acids. CDR3 amino acids: CASSLRYAGTIEQFF. The CDR3 coding sequence is TGTGCCAGCAGTTTAAGGTACGCAGGTACAATCGAGCAGTTCTTC.

This sequence joins TRBV5-1 and TRBJ1-2; D is perhaps TRBD1 (6 bases). V shed 5 bases and J shed 0 bases, with 23 bases lying between them. Germline V CDR1 and CDR2: SGHRS, YFSETQ. This CDR3 region has 18 residues. The CDR3 protein is CASSGALRTEQANYGYTF. The CDR3 coding sequence is TGCGCCAGCAGTGGGGCCCTCCGGACAGAACAAGCTAACTATGGCTACACCTTC.

This clonotype came up a few times. The junction departs from germline at one end; a sequencing error may be responsible. The chain couples TRBV5-1 to TRBJ2-7; 11 positions agree with TRBD2. Per the germline V gene, CDR1 is SGHRS and CDR2 is YFSETQ. The CDR3 is 14 amino acids. CDR3 nucleotides: TGTGCCAGCAGTCCTAGCGGGGGGACCTACGAGCAGTACTTC. As protein: CASSPSGGTYEQYF.

The sample holds one count of this clonotype. The chain employs TRBV24-1 and TRBJ2-5, with 14 positions matching TRBD2. The V and J ends lost 2 bases and 11 bases, in that order; junction bases with no gene match: 15. In germline, CDR1 is KGHDR, CDR2 SFDVKD. The CDR3 covers 18 residues. Here the CDR3 DNA reads TGTGCCACCAGTGATTCCTCCGGGACTAGCGGGGGTCCAGATGAGCAGTACTTC. Translation: CATSDSSGTSGGPDEQYF.

This clonotype was recorded at least ten times. The genes are TRBV12-3 or TRBV12-4 and TRBJ1-2; D not resolved. The V and J ends lost 6 bases and 1 base respectively, with 9 bases between them. CDR3 size: 13 residues. CDR3 nucleotide sequence: TGTGCCAGCAGGAAGGAGGTTAACTATGGCTACACCTTC. Translation gives CASRKEVNYGYTF.

This chain links TRBV3-1 with TRBJ2-5; a possible D gene is TRBD2 (6 bases). This CDR3 has 18 amino acids. V was pared by 1 base and J by 3 bases, with 21 bases between. CDR1 LGHDT and CDR2 YNNKEL come from the germline V gene (reference sequence). The CDR3 sequence is CASSQALLAGAPKETQYF. CDR3 coding DNA: TGTGCCAGCAGCCAAGCCCTACTAGCTGGGGCTCCAAAAGAGACCCAGTACTTC.

Concerning this clonotype: Given a much more abundant clone one base away, this may be a read error. J is TRBJ2-3 and V is TRBV12-3 or TRBV12-4; D is possibly TRBD2 (6 bases). CDR3 size: 16 residues. CDR3 protein: CASSFPRELPTDMQYF. DNA of the CDR3: TGTGCCAGCAGTTTTCCCCGGGAGCTCCCCACAGATATGCAGTATTTT.

This clonotype has a handful of counts. The chain uses TRBV3-1 and TRBJ2-4; 10 bases agree with TRBD2. The CDR3 covers 15 residues. Germline V lookup: CDR1 LGHDT, CDR2 YNNKEL (reference sequence). Trimming took 6 bases from V and 13 from J; bases not matched to a gene: 15. CDR3 sequence (DNA): TGTGCCAGCAGTGTTGGACTAGCGGCGCGCCGGGAGCAGTACTTC. It is translated as CASSVGLAARREQYF.

The chain has TRBV28 and TRBJ2-1; 10 bases map to TRBD2. Germline V gene data show CDR1 as MDHEN and CDR2 as SYDVKM. J gave up 7 bases and V 5 bases, and 17 bases lay outside the gene matches. The CDR3 loop spans 18 amino acids. The CDR3 sequence is CASSTYHRTSGGGNEQFF. In DNA form, the CDR3 reads TGTGCCAGCAGTACATATCATCGGACTAGCGGAGGGGGGAATGAGCAGTTCTTC.

A note on this clonotype: One end of the junction varies from germline; a read error may be responsible. The CDR3, as DNA: TGTGCCAGCAGTCAACTCCCACAGGGCCCGAATGAAGAACTGTTTTTT. It is translated as CASSQLPQGPNEELFF. The rearrangement links TRBV14 to TRBJ1-4, with a weak D call TRBD1 (6 bases). This CDR3 is 16 amino acids long. Germline CDR1 and CDR2: SGHDN and FVKESK.

J is TRBJ2-7 and V is TRBV6-1; D call uncertain. The V end lost 4 bases, the J end lost 5 bases, and 12 bases lay between the germline ends. CDR1 is MNHNS, CDR2 SASEGT, per germline. The CDR3 runs to 13 residues. CDR3 DNA: TGTGCCAGCAGTGCCGGTCCGGTGAACGAGCAGTACTTC. This sequence encodes CASSAGPVNEQYF.